This T cell receptor (beta chain) was sequenced in a study of T-cell reconstitution after alpha-beta-depleted transplantation in children. The germline gives CDR1 SEHNR, CDR2 FQNEAQ (reference sequence). Trimming left V 5 bases short and J 7 bases short, with 11 bases between. This CDR3 has 12 residues. This clonotype was seen ten or more times. Its target is unknown. Notes on the study in general: One year post-transplant, T-cell counts and diversity were largely derived from T cells produced anew. There were some patients whose high TCRbeta diversity at day 60 came from surviving recipient T cells and thymic progenitors.

Molecular barcoding with unique molecular identifiers was used for the TCRbeta library. TCRdb used MiXCR to reprocess the PCR reads, holding one entry per CDR3 protein. The data contain around 210,000 distinct CDR3 sequences, roughly 6.6% of them seen just once; the ten biggest clones take up about 5.5%. The material was PBMCs, obtained before TCRalphabeta/CD19-depleted stem cell transplant. The source of this sequence is a boy aged 2 to 10 with acute lymphoblastic leukemia, due to receive a stem cell transplant. The chain is built from TRBV7-9 and TRBJ1-1; no clear D gene. For the CDR3, the DNA is TGTGCCAGCAGCGCTCAAGGAGTTGAAGCTTTCTTT. Translation gives CASSAQGVEAFF.